The entry below gives a single TCR beta chain sequence along with its context. TCRdb's copy holds only in-frame clones and misses some; the assay was immunoSEQ multiplex PCR. The table has around 600,000 clones, around 96% seen once. CDR1 is MDHEN, CDR2 SYDVKM, per germline. The CDR3 is made up of 14 amino acids. Deletions cut 9 bases from V and 5 bases from J, with 19 bases between. The data belong to a study of shared clonotypes between healthy human individuals. Study summary: Three CD4 naive, three CD4 memory, two CD8 naive and one CD8 memory plate were used per donor.

Naive CD8 cells lacked CD45RO, underwent positive selection for CCR7 and left out terminally differentiated effector memory CD45RA+ cells. There were only Caucasian adults among the donors, and all lived in Nashville, Tennessee. The chain links TRBV28 to TRBJ1-1, with a possible D match to TRBD1 (5 bases). The sequencing input was naive CD8+ T cells sorted from blood. The receptor's source is a woman in her twenties or thirties in good health. The CDR3: CASSGIPRGTEAFF. The CDR3 DNA reads as TGTGCCAGTTCTGGCATTCCTCGGGGGACTGAAGCTTTCTTT.